This T cell receptor (beta chain) came from a study of cytomegalovirus exposure and HLA in healthy donors. V shed 4 bases and J 0 bases; nucleotides not matched to a gene: 4. This CDR3 contains 14 residues. CDR1 is SGHRS, CDR2 YFSETQ, per germline. With respect to this clone: Its antigen is still unknown.

Regarding the study as a whole: Trimming of TCR beta V- and J-genes showed a link, identified in a later analysis, to a missense DCLRE1C variant.

PCR primers comprised 60 Vbeta and 13 Jbeta primers. Per the study methods: Later reanalysis found 75 million to 95 million unique TCR beta chains, 9 million to 12 million of them shared. Here immunoSEQ multiplex PCR was the method, and the copy in TCRdb shows in-frame clones only, minus some. V, J and clone size are those of that table, while D and trimming were read from the DNA. The repertoire has 90,000 or so clones, 65% of them found once; the top ten carry over 5%. This sequence joins TRBV5-1 and TRBJ2-7; 7 bases map to TRBD1. The sequence was obtained from a boy younger than 18 in good health and CMV-seropositive. The sample comprised PBMCs. The CDR3 loop is CASSVEGASYEQYF. CDR3 nucleotide sequence: TGCGCCAGCAGCGTTGAGGGGGCCTCCTACGAGCAGTACTTC.